This paragraph reports one T cell receptor beta chain. This specimen belongs to a study of molecular identifiers for immune sequencing clone quantification. Trimming removed 5 bases from V and 6 bases from J, with 18 bases in between. The CDR3 is 15 residues long. From germline, CDR1 is MDHEN and CDR2 SYDVKM. In preparing bulk TCR libraries, previously described methods and listed TCR primers were used. TCRdb re-derived calls from the PCR reads in MiXCR, one entry per CDR3 protein. The sample holds over 600,000 distinct CDR3 sequences, roughly 21% seen once. The sample comprised naive CD8+ T cells from blood, with Jurkat cell RNA spiked in. Subset defined: FACS-sorted CD8+CD4-CCR7+CD45RA+ naive T cells. The clonotype originates from a human donor in good health. Some libraries in this study had Jurkat cell RNA spiked in. The V call is TRBV28, the J call TRBJ2-3, with D tentatively TRBD2 (6 bases). The CDR3 region is CASSRPRGGRDTQYF. The CDR3 DNA sequence: TGTGCCAGCAGTAGACCGCGGGGCGGTCGGGATACGCAGTATTTT.